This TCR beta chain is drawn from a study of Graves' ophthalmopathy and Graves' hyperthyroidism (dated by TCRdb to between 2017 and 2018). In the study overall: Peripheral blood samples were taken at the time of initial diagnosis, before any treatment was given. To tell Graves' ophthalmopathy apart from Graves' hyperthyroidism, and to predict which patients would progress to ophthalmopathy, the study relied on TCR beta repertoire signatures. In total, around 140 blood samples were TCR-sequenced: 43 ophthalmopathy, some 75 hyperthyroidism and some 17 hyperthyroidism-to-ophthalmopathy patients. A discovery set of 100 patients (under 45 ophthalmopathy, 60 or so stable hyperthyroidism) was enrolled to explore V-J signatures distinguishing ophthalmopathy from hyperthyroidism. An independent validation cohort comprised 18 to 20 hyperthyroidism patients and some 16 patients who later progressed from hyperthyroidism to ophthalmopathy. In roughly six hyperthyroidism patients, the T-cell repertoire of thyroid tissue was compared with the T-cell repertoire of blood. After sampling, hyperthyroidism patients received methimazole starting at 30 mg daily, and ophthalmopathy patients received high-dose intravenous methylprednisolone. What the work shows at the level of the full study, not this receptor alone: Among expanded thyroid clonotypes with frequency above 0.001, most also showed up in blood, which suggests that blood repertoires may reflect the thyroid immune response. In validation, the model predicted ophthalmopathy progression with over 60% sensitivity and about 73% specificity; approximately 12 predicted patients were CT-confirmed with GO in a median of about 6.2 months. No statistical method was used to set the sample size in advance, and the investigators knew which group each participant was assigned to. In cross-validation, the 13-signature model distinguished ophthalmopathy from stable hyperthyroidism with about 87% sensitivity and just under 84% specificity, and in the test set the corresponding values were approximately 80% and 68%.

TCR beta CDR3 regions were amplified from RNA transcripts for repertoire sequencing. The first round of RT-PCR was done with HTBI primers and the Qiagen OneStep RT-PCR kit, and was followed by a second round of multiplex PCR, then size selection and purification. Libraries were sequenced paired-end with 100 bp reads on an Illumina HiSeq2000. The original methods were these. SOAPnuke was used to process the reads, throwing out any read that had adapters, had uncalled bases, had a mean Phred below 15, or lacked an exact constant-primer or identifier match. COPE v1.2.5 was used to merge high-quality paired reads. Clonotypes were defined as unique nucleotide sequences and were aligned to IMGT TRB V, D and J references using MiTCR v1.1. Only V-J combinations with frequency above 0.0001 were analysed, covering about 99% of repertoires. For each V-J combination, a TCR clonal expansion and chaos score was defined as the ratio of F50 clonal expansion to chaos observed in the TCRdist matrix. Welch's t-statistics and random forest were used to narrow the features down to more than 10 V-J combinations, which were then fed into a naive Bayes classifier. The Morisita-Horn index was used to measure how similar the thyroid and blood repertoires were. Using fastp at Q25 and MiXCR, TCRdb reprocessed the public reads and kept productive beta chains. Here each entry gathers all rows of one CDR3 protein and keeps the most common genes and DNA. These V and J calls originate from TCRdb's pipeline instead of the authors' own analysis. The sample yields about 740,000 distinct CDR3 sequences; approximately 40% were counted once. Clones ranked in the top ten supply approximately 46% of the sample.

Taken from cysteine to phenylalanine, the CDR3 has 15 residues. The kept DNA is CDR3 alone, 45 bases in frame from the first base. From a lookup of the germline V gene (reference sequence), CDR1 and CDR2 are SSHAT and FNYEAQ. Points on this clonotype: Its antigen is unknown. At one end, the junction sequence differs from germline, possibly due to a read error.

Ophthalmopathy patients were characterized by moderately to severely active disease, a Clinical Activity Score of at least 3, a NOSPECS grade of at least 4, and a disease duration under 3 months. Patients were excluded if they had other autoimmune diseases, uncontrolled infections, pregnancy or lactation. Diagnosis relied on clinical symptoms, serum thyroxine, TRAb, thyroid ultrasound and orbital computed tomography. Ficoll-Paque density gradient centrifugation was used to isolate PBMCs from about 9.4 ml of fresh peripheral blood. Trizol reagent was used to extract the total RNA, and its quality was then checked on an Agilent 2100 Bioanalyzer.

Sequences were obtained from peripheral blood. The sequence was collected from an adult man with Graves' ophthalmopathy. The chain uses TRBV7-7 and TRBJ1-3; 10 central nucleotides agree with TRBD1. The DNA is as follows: TGTGCTAGCAGTTCCGGGACAGGGGAAGGAAACACCATATATTTT. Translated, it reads CASSSGTGEGNTIYF.